This T cell receptor beta chain appears in the sequencing data of a study of tumor-infiltrating lymphocytes in primary liver carcinoma. Study-wide findings and caveats: Top clones occupying all five tumor regions numbered only about 8-25%.

Unsorted bulk tissue of about 19-31 mg yielded co-extracted RNA and DNA. The patients carried chronic HBV infection and had received no treatment. Turning to this clonotype: Its antigen remains unidentified.

Per the germline V gene, CDR1 is MNHEY and CDR2 is SMNVEV (reference sequence). There are 13 residues in the CDR3. V lost 9 bases and J 8 bases, leaving 17 bases between the germline ends. Constant-region priming of about 500 ng total RNA yielded TCR beta cDNA. Library construction for TCR beta comprised three nested multiplex PCR rounds performed with slightly modified ARM-PCR. TRBV1-TRBV30 forward primers and a C-beta reverse primer were used in the first two PCR rounds, which each ran for about 10 cycles. Each CDR3 protein gets one entry after TCRdb re-called the multiplex PCR reads with MiXCR. The sample includes 45,000 to 55,000 distinct CDR3 sequences, approximately 70% of them seen just once.

The sample comprised liver tumor tissue from sampling region 5. Subset noted: tumor region T5, tumor centre. The sequence was obtained from a man aged 40-49 years with primary liver carcinoma and hepatitis B virus infection. J is TRBJ2-1 and V is TRBV27, with D possibly matching TRBD2 (6 bases). The CDR3 DNA follows: TGTGCCAGTAAGGGATTGGGAGGCGATGAGCAGTTCTTC. Protein: CASKGLGGDEQFF.